The clone carrying this TCR beta chain was seen once. Its antigen is still unknown. Germline V lookup: CDR1 SGHRS, CDR2 YFSETQ. The V and J ends lost 1 base and 5 bases respectively, with 16 bases between them. The CDR3 sequence is 16 residues long. It was with random hexamers that about 0.45 to 1 ug RNA was reverse transcribed. An immunoSEQ multiplex PCR generated amplified TCR beta CDR3 products spanning 54 Vbeta and 13 Jbeta. TCRdb reprocessed the immunoSEQ multiplex PCR reads via MiXCR and lists one record per CDR3 protein. The sample includes approximately 190,000 distinct CDR3 sequences, approximately 95% of them seen just once. These data belong to a study of CD8 T cells in Susac syndrome. At the level of the study: Treatment at blood withdrawal was none, corticosteroids, or intravenous immunoglobulin alone in Susac syndrome patients.

Whole-study results and caveats: In Susac patients, clonal expansion was not detected in CD4+ cells. The study recognized that its TCR sequencing and HLA analysis covered a relatively small number of individuals.

The receptor was isolated from a human donor with Susac syndrome. The genes are TRBV5-1 and TRBJ1-5; D is uncertain. Material for sequencing was CD4+ T cells from PBMCs. The CDR3 DNA is TGCGCCAGCAGCTTGTGGCCGGTTAGTTCGGATCAGCCCCAGCATTTT. Protein: CASSLWPVSSDQPQHF.